This is a list of T cell receptor beta chains from one sample in a study of T-cell reconstitution after alpha-beta-depleted transplantation in children. Each CDR3 protein is one row after TCRdb ran MiXCR on the PCR reads. The sample yields 400,000 to 500,000 distinct CDR3 sequences, about a tenth seen once. The sample in question was PBMCs from the stem cell graft donor, obtained from the stem cell graft. The receptor source for this set is a human donor who donated a stem cell graft to a child with acute myeloid leukemia. The CDR3 runs from the conserved cysteine through the conserved F or W. Each record gives: V gene, J gene, CDR3 protein.

V: TRBV4-1
J: TRBJ2-2
CDR3: CASSQDGGATGELFF

V: TRBV27
J: TRBJ2-5
CDR3: CASSLNRGGTQYF

V: TRBV12-3/TRBV12-4
J: TRBJ2-5
CDR3: CASSLVWDQETQYF

V: TRBV12-3/TRBV12-4
J: TRBJ2-1
CDR3: CASSLPPGLAGVSEQFF

V: TRBV20-1
J: TRBJ1-5
CDR3: CSARSTGVGNQPQHF

V: TRBV29-1
J: TRBJ2-5
CDR3: CSVGLAGPGETQYF

V: TRBV3-1
J: TRBJ1-5
CDR3: CAFSPSRQGAWSNQPQHF

V: TRBV5-6
J: TRBJ2-2
CDR3: CASSTGAVGTGELFF

V: TRBV19
J: TRBJ2-1
CDR3: CASSISGDSYNEQFF

V: TRBV29-1
J: TRBJ2-3
CDR3: CSVEVPAGTGTDTQYF

V: TRBV6-6
J: TRBJ1-2
CDR3: CASRYSQGYGYTF

V: TRBV10-2
J: TRBJ1-6
CDR3: CASRSQTGTVNSPLHF

V: TRBV10-1
J: TRBJ2-1
CDR3: CASSEGNYNEQFF

V: TRBV3-1
J: TRBJ2-3
CDR3: CATCQGGAGGVTDTQYF

V: TRBV5-1
J: TRBJ2-7
CDR3: CASSLPTNEQYF

V: TRBV12-3/TRBV12-4
J: TRBJ2-7
CDR3: CASAGQGPSEQYF

V: TRBV2
J: TRBJ2-5
CDR3: CASSATSGSRETQYF

V: TRBV5-1
J: TRBJ1-4
CDR3: CASSFGQGEKLFF

V: TRBV12-3/TRBV12-4
J: TRBJ2-7
CDR3: CASSPRDGEQYF

V: TRBV20-1
J: TRBJ2-3
CDR3: CSARDYGGINTDTQYF

V: TRBV3-1
J: TRBJ2-2
CDR3: CASSQGTGTSSGELFF

V: TRBV20-1
J: TRBJ2-7
CDR3: CSARDQTGAYEQYF